These 15 T cell receptor beta chains share one sample of origin, sequenced in a study of shared clonotypes between healthy human individuals. Measured with immunoSEQ multiplex PCR; TCRdb has only the in-frame clones, and not every one. Among 2 million to 3 million clones, 80% to 95% were seen once, and the ten largest hold approximately 0.37%. Sequencing input: naive CD4+ T cells from PBMCs. Indicated subset: CD45RA+ positively selected. Every receptor here comes from a man aged 18 to 29 in good health. Some clones in this sample may be carry-over from other donors' samples.

The chain employs TRBV28 and TRBJ2-7; D gene unclear. V dropped 6 bases and J dropped 7 bases, with 13 bases sitting between them. CDR1 MDHEN and CDR2 SYDVKM come from the germline V gene. The CDR3 has 12 residues. For the CDR3, the DNA is TGTGCCAGCAGCCCCCTGCATCGGGAGCAGTACTTC. Amino acids: CASSPLHREQYF.

The chain carries TRBV27 and TRBJ2-7; D unclear. CDR1 is MNHEY, CDR2 SMNVEV, per germline (reference sequence). With 5 bases removed from V and 3 bases from J, the gap between germline ends came to 5 bases. The CDR3 totals 11 residues. Here the CDR3 reads CASSNRYEQYF. CDR3 nucleotide sequence: TGTGCCAGCAGTAACCGCTACGAGCAGTACTTC.

The chain couples TRBV5-1 to TRBJ1-3; D not certain. This CDR3 region has 15 residues. Germline loops: CDR1 SGHRS, CDR2 YFSETQ. V shed 4 bases and J shed 0 bases, with 11 bases lying between them. CDR3 coding DNA: TGCGCCAGCAGCCAAGGACCGAACTCTGGAAACACCATATATTTT. Translating gives CASSQGPNSGNTIYF.

A few counts support this clone. The V gene is TRBV29-1, the J gene TRBJ1-1; D not certain. This CDR3 is built from 13 residues. V shed 3 bases and J shed 1 base, with 9 bases lying between them. Germline CDR1 and CDR2: SQVTM and ANQGSEA. The CDR3 protein is CSVDPDKNTEAFF. CDR3 nucleotide sequence: TGCAGCGTTGACCCCGATAAGAACACTGAAGCTTTCTTT.

This chain uses TRBV11-3 with TRBJ2-5, with D perhaps matching TRBD1 or TRBD2 (6 bases each). In germline, CDR1 is SGHNT, CDR2 YENEEA. The ends were cut back, 7 bases at V and 5 bases at J, with 20 bases in the middle. The length of the CDR3 is 15 residues. The CDR3 is CASTRPGAGRETQYF. In DNA form, the CDR3 reads TGTGCCAGCACACGCCCGGGGGCAGGTCGGGAGACCCAGTACTTC. The full variable domain, completed using reference TRBV11-3 and TRBJ2-5, is EAGVVQSPRYKIIEKKQPVAFWCNPISGHNTLYWYLQNLGQGPELLIRYENEEAVDDSQLPKDRFSAERLKGVDSTLKIQPAELGDSAVYLCASTRPGAGRETQYFGPGTRLLVL.

This clone has a single count. The chain uses TRBV7-2 and TRBJ2-1; unclear D gene. Trimming took 3 bases from V and 0 from J, leaving 9 bases between them. This CDR3 is built from 15 residues. The germline gives CDR1 SGHTA, CDR2 FQGNSA. In DNA, the CDR3 is TGTGCCAGCAGCTTCGGCAGCCCCTCCTACAATGAGCAGTTCTTC. Its protein is CASSFGSPSYNEQFF. Looking up the rest from reference TRBV7-2 and TRBJ2-1 gives the full variable domain: GAGVSQSPSNKVTEKGKDVELRCDPISGHTALYWYRQSLGQGLEFLIYFQGNSAPDKSGLPSDRFSAERTGGSVSTLTIQRTQQEDSAVYLCASSFGSPSYNEQFFGPGTRLTVL.

In its sample, this clone was seen once. The V call is TRBV7-2, the J call TRBJ2-7; D gene uncertain. The CDR3 totals 15 residues. Trimming cost V 5 bases and J 3 bases, with 17 bases left between them. In germline, CDR1 is SGHTA, CDR2 FQGNSA. CDR3 in DNA: TGTGCCAGCAGCCCTAGTGGGCAGAAGAACTACGAGCAGTACTTC. Translated: CASSPSGQKNYEQYF. Filled out from reference TRBV7-2 and TRBJ2-7, the complete variable domain reads GAGVSQSPSNKVTEKGKDVELRCDPISGHTALYWYRQSLGQGLEFLIYFQGNSAPDKSGLPSDRFSAERTGGSVSTLTIQRTQQEDSAVYLCASSPSGQKNYEQYFGPGTRLTVT.

This clone was recorded only once. The sample contains more than one DNA sequence encoding this CDR3. The rearrangement links TRBV9 to TRBJ2-1; possible D gene TRBD1, 5 bases. The CDR3 extends over 14 amino acids. V was trimmed by 3 bases and J by 0 bases, leaving 7 bases between them. The V gene's germline CDR1 is SGDLS and CDR2 YYNGEE. CDR3 nucleotide sequence: TGTGCCAGCAGCGGGGGCAGCTCCTACAATGAGCAGTTCTTC. This sequence encodes CASSGGSSYNEQFF.

Worth noting for this clone: This same CDR3 is encoded by further DNA sequences in the sample. This rearrangement joins TRBV7-2 to TRBJ1-4; D might be TRBD1 (5 bases). The CDR3 loop spans 14 amino acids. Germline-derived CDR1 and CDR2 are SGHTA and FQGNSA. V lost 0 bases and J lost 8, with 10 bases in between. In DNA, the CDR3 is TGTGCCAGCAGCTTAGCCCAGGGAAGAGAAAAACTGTTTTTT. It specifies CASSLAQGREKLFF.

This chain links TRBV7-8 with TRBJ2-5; 10 bases align to TRBD1. Looked up from germline, CDR1 is SGHVS and CDR2 is FQNEAQ. V was clipped by 4 bases and J by 4 bases; unmatched bases: 6. The CDR3 consists of 15 residues. CDR3 sequence reads: CASSWSRDRGETQYF. CDR3 sequence (DNA): TGTGCCAGCAGCTGGAGCCGGGACAGGGGAGAGACCCAGTACTTC.

The rearrangement joins TRBV5-1 to TRBJ2-3; TRBD2 matches 11 bases. The CDR3 sequence is 16 residues long. Germline V gives CDR1 SGHRS, CDR2 YFSETQ. V shed 4 bases and J 4 bases; nucleotides not matched to a gene: 8. Written as DNA, the CDR3 is TGCGCCAGCAGCCCCACTAGCGGGAGAGGGCCAGATACGCAGTATTTT. This encodes CASSPTSGRGPDTQYF.

This rearrangement joins TRBV13 to TRBJ2-7, with 9 bases that match TRBD2. The CDR3 runs 18 residues. Germline V CDR1 and CDR2: PRHDT, FYEKMQ (reference sequence). V gave up 4 bases and J gave up 0 bases; unmatched junction bases: 13. CDR3 in amino acids: CASSSAYRLAANSYEQYF. For the CDR3, the DNA is TGTGCCAGCAGCTCGGCGTACCGACTAGCGGCCAACTCCTACGAGCAGTACTTC.

The genes are TRBV6-5 and TRBJ1-2; D is possibly TRBD1 (5 bases). Trimming left V 7 bases short and J 8 bases short, with 14 bases between. CDR3 size: 12 residues. Per germline, CDR1 MNHEY and CDR2 SVGAGI. As DNA, the CDR3 is TGTGCCAGCACCCGGGGGGGTGAGGGCTACACCTTC. Translating gives CASTRGGEGYTF.

CDR3 DNA: TGTGCCAGCAGGCAGTGGAATGGGGACGGCTACACCTTC. This sequence encodes CASRQWNGDGYTF. The chain is built from TRBV27 and TRBJ1-2, with a weak D call TRBD1 (5 bases). The CDR3 runs 13 residues. Trimming removed 6 bases at V and 8 bases at J, with 16 bases between. The V gene's germline CDR1 is MNHEY and CDR2 SMNVEV (reference sequence).

The gene calls are TRBV5-8 and TRBJ1-5, with TRBD1 matching over 9 bases. The CDR3 runs to 19 residues. Losses at the gene ends were 4 bases for V and 2 bases for J; bases not matched to a gene: 16. The germline V gene has CDR1 SGHTS and CDR2 YDEGEE. CDR3 loop: CASSDKGWDRVTGNQPQHF. In DNA, the CDR3 is TGTGCCAGCAGCGACAAAGGGTGGGACAGGGTGACGGGCAATCAGCCCCAGCATTTT.